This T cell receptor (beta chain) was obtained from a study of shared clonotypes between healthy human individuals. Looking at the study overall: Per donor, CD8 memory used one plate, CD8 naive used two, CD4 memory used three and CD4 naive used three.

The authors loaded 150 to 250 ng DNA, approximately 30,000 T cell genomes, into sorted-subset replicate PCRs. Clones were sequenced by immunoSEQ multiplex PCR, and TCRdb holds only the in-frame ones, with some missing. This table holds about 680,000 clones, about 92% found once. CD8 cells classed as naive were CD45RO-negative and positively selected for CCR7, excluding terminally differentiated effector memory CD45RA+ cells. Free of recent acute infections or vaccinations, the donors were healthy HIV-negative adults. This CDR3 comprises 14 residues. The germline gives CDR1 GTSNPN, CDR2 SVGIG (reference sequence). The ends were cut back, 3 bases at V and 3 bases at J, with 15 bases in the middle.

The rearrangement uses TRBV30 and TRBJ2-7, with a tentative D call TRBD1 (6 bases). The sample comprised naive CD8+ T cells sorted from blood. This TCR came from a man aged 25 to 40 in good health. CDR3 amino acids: CAWRVGEGDYEQYF. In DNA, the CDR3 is TGTGCCTGGAGGGTTGGTGAGGGGGACTACGAGCAGTACTTC. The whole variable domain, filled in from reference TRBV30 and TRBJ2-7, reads SQTIHQWPATLVQPVGSPLSLECTVEGTSNPNLYWYRQAAGRGLQLLFYSVGIGQISSEVPQNLSASRPQDRQFILSSKKLLLSDSGFYLCAWRVGEGDYEQYFGPGTRLTVT.